The TCR beta chain under discussion was sequenced for a study of blood T cell repertoires in COVID-19. Assay: immunoSEQ multiplex PCR; the TCRdb copy retains only in-frame clones and omits some. The sample lists approximately 320,000 clones, about nine tenths seen once, with around 2.6% in the top ten. The V gene's germline CDR1 is MNHEY and CDR2 SVGAGI. The CDR3 extends over 14 amino acids. J gave up 7 bases and V 7 bases, and 12 bases lay outside the gene matches. Each recovered donor of Cohort 3 presented with two negative PCRs, clearance, or symptom resolution. Input material: PBMCs or T cells enriched from blood (not recorded which). The rearrangement joins TRBV6-5 to TRBJ1-2, with TRBD1 identical over 7 bases. The clonotype originates from a man aged 55 to 70 who had recovered from COVID-19. The CDR3 DNA reads TGTGCCAGCATACGGGGGGGACAGCGCTCTGGCTACACCTTC. This gives the protein CASIRGGQRSGYTF.